Following are 31 T cell receptor beta chains from one sample sequenced in a study of blood T cell repertoires in COVID-19. Assay used: immunoSEQ multiplex PCR; TCRdb lists only in-frame clones, some missing. The table has 76,000 or so clones, around 85% seen once. The sample comprised peripheral blood. These receptors were collected from a man older than 75 in a cohort sampled during active COVID-19.

The V call is TRBV5-1, the J call TRBJ2-3; 8 bases align to TRBD2. The CDR3 runs 13 residues. CDR1 is SGHRS and CDR2 is YFSETQ in the germline V gene. The V segment lost 4 bases and the J segment 7 bases; nucleotides outside the gene matches: 5. This chain's CDR3 is CASSPGGRYTQYF. For the CDR3, the DNA is TGCGCCAGCAGCCCGGGGGGGCGGTATACGCAGTATTTT.

In its sample, this clone was seen a few times. The genes are TRBV18 and TRBJ1-1, with 10 bases that match TRBD1. CDR3 length equals 14 residues. V shed 5 bases and J 5 bases; nucleotides not matched to a gene: 5. CDR1 and CDR2 (germline): KGHSH, LQKENI. In DNA, the CDR3 is TGTGCCAGCTCAAGGGACAGGGGTTTGACTGAAGCTTTCTTT. This encodes CASSRDRGLTEAFF. Complete variable domain (other parts from reference TRBV18 and TRBJ1-1): NAGVMQNPRHLVRRRGQEARLRCSPMKGHSHVYWYRQLPEEGLKFMVYLQKENIIDESGMPKERFSAEFPKEGPSILRIQQVVRGDSAAYFCASSRDRGLTEAFFGQGTRLTVV.

This clone was seen a single time. The chain couples TRBV2 to TRBJ2-4; D is possibly TRBD2 (6 bases). The germline CDR1 and CDR2 sequences are SNHLY and FYNNEI. The CDR3 covers 16 residues. V dropped 4 bases and J dropped 1 base, with 14 bases sitting between them. CDR3 sequence (DNA): TGTGCCAGCAGTGCCCGAACGGAGGGGGCCAAAAACATTCAGTACTTC. As protein: CASSARTEGAKNIQYF.

This chain connects TRBV5-4 to TRBJ2-7; perhaps TRBD2 as D (6 bases). The CDR3 sequence is 13 residues long. From germline, CDR1 is SGHNT and CDR2 YYREEE (reference sequence). Deletions cut 4 bases from V and 4 bases from J, with 12 bases between. This CDR3 is CASSPTGAYEQYF. The CDR3 DNA is TGTGCCAGCAGCCCGACGGGAGCATACGAGCAGTACTTC.

The chain links TRBV29-1 to TRBJ1-2; 7 nucleotides match TRBD1. Germline V lookup: CDR1 SQVTM, CDR2 ANQGSEA. Trimming removed 6 bases from V and 4 bases from J; junction bases left unmatched: 8. The CDR3 runs 13 residues. The CDR3 protein is CSVTTGYGYGYTF. CDR3 nucleotide sequence: TGCAGCGTCACGACAGGGTACGGCTATGGCTACACCTTC.

V usage is TRBV5-6 and J usage is TRBJ2-1; 9 positions agree with TRBD1. CDR1 and CDR2 from the germline V gene are SGHDT and YYEEEE. The CDR3 runs 15 residues. The J segment lost 7 bases and the V segment lost 0 bases, leaving 5 bases of the junction unmatched. The CDR3 nucleotides read TGTGCCAGCAGCTTGGGAAACAGGGGGCATAATGAGCAGTTCTTC. It is translated as CASSLGNRGHNEQFF.

This chain uses TRBV12-3 or TRBV12-4 with TRBJ2-3; D not resolved. This CDR3 contains 13 residues. V dropped 3 bases and J dropped 5 bases, with 9 bases sitting between them. The CDR3 is CASSFTEKDTQYF. The CDR3, as DNA: TGTGCCAGCAGTTTTACAGAAAAAGATACGCAGTATTTT.

The V and J genes are TRBV10-2 and TRBJ2-1; D is unclear. With 5 bases removed from V and 5 bases from J, the gap between germline ends came to 7 bases. This CDR3 is built from 12 residues. CDR1 and CDR2 from the germline V gene are WSHSY and SAAADI. The CDR3, as DNA: TGCGCCAGCAGTCCTACAGACAATGAGCAGTTCTTC. It yields the protein CASSPTDNEQFF.

Only a few counts were recorded for this clone. The CDR3 region is CASKQTGNSPLHF. The CDR3 DNA follows: TGTGCCAGCAAGCAGACAGGGAATTCACCCCTCCACTTT. The chain recombines TRBV6-6 with TRBJ1-6; 7 bases align to TRBD1. CDR1 and CDR2 (germline): MNHNY, SVGAGI (reference sequence). Unmatched junction bases numbered 4, after V lost 7 bases and J lost 7 bases. The CDR3 has 13 residues.

This clone was counted only a few times. This chain joins TRBV7-2 and TRBJ1-5; 10 nucleotides match TRBD1. CDR3 size: 15 residues. Trimming took 5 bases from V and 4 from J; bases not matched to a gene: 5. Germline V gene sequence: CDR1 SGHTA, CDR2 FQGNSA. CDR3 amino acids: CASSKDRGENQPQHF. In DNA, the CDR3 is TGTGCCAGCAGCAAGGACAGGGGGGAGAATCAGCCCCAGCATTTT.

This chain connects TRBV12-5 to TRBJ1-1; D may be TRBD1 (5 bases). This CDR3 has 13 amino acids. V lost 0 bases to trimming and J lost 3 bases, with 5 bases between them. Germline values: CDR1 LGHNT, CDR2 FRNRAP. As DNA, the CDR3 is TGTGCTAGTGGTTTGGTACAGGACACTGAAGCTTTCTTT. Protein: CASGLVQDTEAFF.

The chain links TRBV5-6 to TRBJ2-3; the D is unclear. The CDR3 covers 16 residues. V was clipped by 4 bases and J by 7 bases, with 22 bases between them. CDR1 is SGHDT and CDR2 is YYEEEE in the germline V gene. In DNA, the CDR3 is TGTGCCAGCAGCCCCGTATCCCCTAGAAGGCCTAATACGCAGTATTTT. As protein: CASSPVSPRRPNTQYF.

The chain couples TRBV19 to TRBJ1-5; possibly TRBD1 for D (5 bases). The CDR3 spans 14 residues. Between the trimmed V and J ends, which lost 7 bases and 2 bases, there was a span of 12 bases. CDR1 is LNHDA, CDR2 SQIVND, per germline (reference sequence). CDR3: CASTTGDRNQPQHF. The CDR3 DNA reads TGTGCCAGTACTACAGGTGATCGCAATCAGCCCCAGCATTTT. Combining the CDR3 with reference TRBV19 and TRBJ1-5 gives the whole variable domain DGGITQSPKYLFRKEGQNVTLSCEQNLNHDAMYWYRQDPGQGLRLIYYSQIVNDFQKGDIAEGYSVSREKKESFPLTVTSAQKNPTAFYLCASTTGDRNQPQHFGDGTRLSIL.

This chain joins TRBV6-5 and TRBJ2-1; D may be TRBD1 (6 bases). The germline gives CDR1 MNHEY, CDR2 SVGAGI. V lost 6 bases, J lost 5 bases, and 14 bases lay in between. This CDR3 comprises 14 residues. CDR3 sequence (DNA): TGTGCCAGCAGCTCAAGGGGGACCGACAATGAGCAGTTCTTC. Amino acid sequence: CASSSRGTDNEQFF.

The rearrangement links TRBV3-1 (or the pseudogene TRBV3-2) to TRBJ2-2; TRBD1 aligns across 7 bases. Germline V gene data show CDR1 as LGHDT and CDR2 as YNNKEL (reference sequence). With V trimmed by 8 bases and J by 1 base, 1 base remained unmatched. This CDR3 comprises 13 residues. CDR3 sequence: CASRQGNTGELFF. CDR3 in DNA: TGTGCCAGCCGACAGGGGAACACCGGGGAGCTGTTTTTT.

This chain joins TRBV12-3 or TRBV12-4 and TRBJ2-1; D is possibly TRBD1 (6 bases). V was cut by 7 bases and J by 3 bases, with 10 bases left in between. CDR3 length: 13 amino acids. The CDR3 region has the DNA TGTGCCAGCACCTTGGACAGCTACAATGAGCAGTTCTTC. Encoded protein: CASTLDSYNEQFF.

The chain recombines TRBV5-6 with TRBJ2-3; D might be TRBD2 (6 bases). CDR3 size: 15 residues. Germline CDR1 SGHDT, CDR2 YYEEEE. Trimming took 3 bases from V and 9 from J, leaving 20 bases between them. CDR3 nucleotides: TGTGCCAGCAGCTCAGAATCCCGCCGCGGAGGGACGCAGTATTTT. Residues: CASSSESRRGGTQYF.

The chain links TRBV7-2 to TRBJ2-5; the D gene is possibly TRBD2 (6 bases). Trimming removed 5 bases from V and 3 bases from J, with 10 bases in between. CDR1 is SGHTA, CDR2 FQGNSA, per germline. The CDR3 is 13 residues long. The CDR3 bases are TGTGCCAGCAGCGGTAGGACTAAAGAGACCCAGTACTTC. It codes for CASSGRTKETQYF.

This chain uses TRBV4-3 with TRBJ2-1; the D is unclear. The CDR3 runs to 13 residues. Trimming removed 0 bases at V and 6 bases at J, with 6 bases between. Germline CDR1 and CDR2: LGHNA and YSLEER. CDR3 bases: TGCGCCAGCAGCCAAGACAGGTTCAATGAGCAGTTCTTC. The encoded protein is CASSQDRFNEQFF.

This clone has just one count. The chain employs TRBV5-1 and TRBJ2-1; 7 nucleotides line up with TRBD1. The germline V gene encodes CDR1 SGHRS and CDR2 YFSETQ. The CDR3 has 16 amino acids. V lost 0 bases to trimming and J lost 8 bases; unmatched junction nucleotides: 11. CDR3 region: CASSLAGQSLGDEQFF. The CDR3 DNA reads as TGCGCCAGCAGCTTGGCGGGACAGTCGCTCGGGGATGAGCAGTTCTTC.

J is TRBJ1-5 and V is TRBV5-6; D is unclear. Germline V gene lookup returns CDR1 SGHDT and CDR2 YYEEEE. There are 14 residues in the CDR3. Deletions cut 2 bases from V and 0 bases from J, with 6 bases between. The CDR3 DNA sequence: TGTGCCAGCAGCTTCGGGGTTAGCAATCAGCCCCAGCATTTT. Its protein product is CASSFGVSNQPQHF.

This sequence joins TRBV19 and TRBJ1-3, with 9 bases fitting TRBD1. There are 17 residues in the CDR3. Germline V gene sequence: CDR1 LNHDA, CDR2 SQIVND (reference sequence). Losses at the gene ends were 1 base for V and 0 bases for J; bases not matched to a gene: 4. The CDR3 DNA reads as TGTGCCAGTAGTATAGTCCCGGACAGGGGCTCTGGAAACACCATATATTTT. Its protein is CASSIVPDRGSGNTIYF. The full variable domain, its missing parts supplied by reference TRBV19 and TRBJ1-3, is DGGITQSPKYLFRKEGQNVTLSCEQNLNHDAMYWYRQDPGQGLRLIYYSQIVNDFQKGDIAEGYSVSREKKESFPLTVTSAQKNPTAFYLCASSIVPDRGSGNTIYFGEGSWLTVV.

The chain recombines TRBV2 with TRBJ2-2, with 11 nucleotides matching TRBD1. CDR3 length equals 19 residues. Germline trimming cut 4 bases from V and 6 bases from J; bases unmatched to any gene: 16. The germline V gene has CDR1 SNHLY and CDR2 FYNNEI. The DNA of the CDR3 is TGTGCCAGCAGTGCAGTAGGGGGCGGACAGGGGGCGCTTCCCGGGGAGCTGTTTTTT. This encodes CASSAVGGGQGALPGELFF.

The rearrangement uses TRBV27 and TRBJ1-2; D gene ambiguous. The germline gives CDR1 MNHEY, CDR2 SMNVEV (reference sequence). This CDR3 is built from 12 residues. V lost 5 bases and J lost 4, with 8 bases in between. This CDR3 is CASSAGLYGYTF. The CDR3 DNA is TGTGCCAGCAGTGCGGGCCTCTATGGCTACACCTTC.

The chain uses TRBV7-2 and TRBJ2-7; 7 bases align to TRBD2. This CDR3 is built from 13 residues. Germline CDR1 reads SGHTA; CDR2 reads FQGNSA. With 3 bases clipped from V and 3 bases from J, the junction kept 2 bases outside the gene matches. CDR3 bases: TGTGCCAGCAGCTTCAGGACTAGCTACGAGCAGTACTTC. Amino acid sequence: CASSFRTSYEQYF. Using reference TRBV7-2 and TRBJ2-7 for the parts outside the CDR3, the full variable domain is GAGVSQSPSNKVTEKGKDVELRCDPISGHTALYWYRQSLGQGLEFLIYFQGNSAPDKSGLPSDRFSAERTGGSVSTLTIQRTQQEDSAVYLCASSFRTSYEQYFGPGTRLTVT.

The chain is built from TRBV11-1 and TRBJ2-5; 7 bases are a match to TRBD2. The CDR3 loop spans 14 amino acids. Germline V CDR1 and CDR2: SGHAT, FQDESV (reference sequence). V gave up 7 bases and J gave up 6 bases; unmatched junction bases: 11. DNA of the CDR3: TGTGCCAGCACCTTCGGCGCGGGGGTAAAGACCCAGTACTTC. It specifies CASTFGAGVKTQYF.

The chain couples TRBV7-2 to TRBJ1-5; D is unresolved. Trimming took off 3 bases at V and 1 base at J, with 7 bases between the two ends. Germline assignment: CDR1 SGHTA and CDR2 FQGNSA. This CDR3 comprises 14 residues. The CDR3 nucleotides read TGTGCCAGCAGCTTCCAGTCGAGCAATCAGCCCCAGCATTTT. It specifies CASSFQSSNQPQHF.

The chain recombines TRBV3-1 (or the pseudogene TRBV3-2) with TRBJ2-7; D not certain. The CDR3 spans 13 residues. Germline lookup yields CDR1 LGHDT and CDR2 YNNKEL (reference sequence). The V and J ends lost 3 bases and 5 bases respectively, with 11 bases between them. CDR3 region: CASSQSPRDEQYV. The CDR3 DNA sequence: TGTGCCAGCAGCCAGTCCCCTCGCGACGAGCAGTACGTC.

The chain is built from TRBV11-2 and TRBJ1-1, with D unclear. V was trimmed by 5 bases and J by 7 bases, leaving 11 bases between them. The CDR3 contains 12 residues. Germline V gene sequence: CDR1 SGHAT, CDR2 FQNNGV. The CDR3 bases are TGTGCCAGCAGCCTTACCCGGGTTGAAGCTTTCTTT. It encodes CASSLTRVEAFF.

The chain uses TRBV10-2 and TRBJ1-1; no definite D call. Germline V gives CDR1 WSHSY, CDR2 SAAADI. Trimming stripped 2 bases from V and 0 bases from J, with 7 bases between. The CDR3 has 14 residues. The CDR3 DNA sequence: TGCGCCAGCAGTGAGGCAGACATGAACACTGAAGCTTTCTTT. It translates to CASSEADMNTEAFF.

J is TRBJ1-2 and V is TRBV6-5; 11 bases are a match to TRBD1. The CDR3 runs 16 residues. Germline V gene sequence: CDR1 MNHEY, CDR2 SVGAGI. With V trimmed by 0 bases and J by 4 bases, 4 bases remained unmatched. The CDR3 protein is CASSYSLGTGGYGYTF. The CDR3 bases are TGTGCCAGCAGTTACTCCCTCGGGACAGGGGGCTATGGCTACACCTTC.